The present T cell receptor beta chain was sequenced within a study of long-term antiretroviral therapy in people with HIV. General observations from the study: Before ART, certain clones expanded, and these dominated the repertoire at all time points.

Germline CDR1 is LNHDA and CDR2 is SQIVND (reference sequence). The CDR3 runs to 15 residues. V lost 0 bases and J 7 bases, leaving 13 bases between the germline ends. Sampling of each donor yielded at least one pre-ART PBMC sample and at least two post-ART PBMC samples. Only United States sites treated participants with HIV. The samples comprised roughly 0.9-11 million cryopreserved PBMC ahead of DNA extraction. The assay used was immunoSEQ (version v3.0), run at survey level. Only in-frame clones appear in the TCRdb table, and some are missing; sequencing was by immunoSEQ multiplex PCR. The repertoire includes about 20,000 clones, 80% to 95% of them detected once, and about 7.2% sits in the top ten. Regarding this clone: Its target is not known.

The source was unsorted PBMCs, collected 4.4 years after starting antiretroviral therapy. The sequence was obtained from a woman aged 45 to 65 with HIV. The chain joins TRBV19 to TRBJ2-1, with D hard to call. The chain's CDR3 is CASSIDSYLGNEQFF. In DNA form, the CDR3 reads TGTGCCAGTAGTATAGACTCTTATTTGGGGAATGAGCAGTTCTTC.